A selection of T cell receptor beta chains follows, all from one sample in a study of T cells in Graves' hyperthyroidism and ophthalmopathy. Each CDR3 protein is one row after TCRdb ran MiXCR on the multiplex PCR reads. The sample contains approximately 400,000 distinct CDR3 sequences, more than 15% of which appear only once. Material: blood. The receptors originated from a woman aged 18-29 years with Graves' hyperthyroidism. CDR3s include the opening cysteine and the closing phenylalanine or tryptophan. A D gene is named only where the DNA matches it firmly. For some rows the clone size is stated as once, few or many, or as a class when expanded; others skip it.

size: NA; V: TRBV6-1; D: NA; J: TRBJ2-5; CDR3: CASSPRDLYQETQYF; DNA: TGTGCCAGCAGCCCTAGGGACCTTTACCAAGAGACCCAGTACTTC
size: few; V: TRBV15; D: NA; J: TRBJ1-3; CDR3: CATSRRVEGLKYSGNTIYF; DNA: TGTGCCACCAGCAGAAGAGTCGAGGGATTGAAATACTCTGGAAACACCATATATTTT
size: many; V: TRBV7-7; D: TRBD1; J: TRBJ2-3; CDR3: CASSLNRDRGTDTQYF; DNA: TGTGCTAGCAGCCTAAACCGGGACAGGGGTACAGATACGCAGTATTTT
size: many; V: TRBV30; D: NA; J: TRBJ1-6; CDR3: CAGRGEFNSPLHF; DNA: TGTGCCGGAAGAGGGGAGTTTAATTCACCCCTCCACTTT
size: many; V: TRBV5-1; D: TRBD1; J: TRBJ2-7; CDR3: CASSSTGQGKVEQYF; DNA: TGCGCCAGCAGCTCGACCGGACAGGGAAAGGTCGAGCAGTACTTC
size: NA; V: TRBV9; D: NA; J: TRBJ2-6; CDR3: CASSAYRGAISGANVLTF; DNA: TGTGCCAGCAGCGCCTACCGGGGGGCCATATCTGGGGCCAACGTCCTGACTTTC
size: many; V: TRBV28; D: TRBD2; J: TRBJ2-3; CDR3: CASSPLRRLAGDTQYF; DNA: TGTGCCAGCAGCCCCCTAAGACGACTAGCGGGTGATACGCAGTATTTT
size: few; V: TRBV9; D: TRBD2; J: TRBJ2-1; CDR3: CASSGPYGGGAGAEQFF; DNA: TGTGCCAGCAGCGGACCCTACGGGGGGGGGGCGGGTGCGGAGCAGTTCTTC
size: many; V: TRBV20-1; D: NA; J: TRBJ1-4; CDR3: CSAKNQGGRGEKLFF; DNA: TGCAGTGCCAAGAACCAGGGAGGCCGAGGTGAAAAACTGTTTTTT
size: NA; V: TRBV27; D: NA; J: TRBJ2-3; CDR3: CASSSRGLGTDTQYF; DNA: TGTGCCAGCAGTTCCCGGGGATTGGGTACAGATACGCAGTATTTT
size: NA; V: TRBV20-1; D: TRBD1; J: TRBJ2-5; CDR3: CSARDRLYRGKETQYF; DNA: TGCAGTGCTAGAGATCGGCTTTACAGGGGTAAAGAGACCCAGTACTTC
size: many; V: TRBV6-1; D: NA; J: TRBJ1-2; CDR3: CASSYDGVGGYTF; DNA: TGTGCCAGCAGTTACGATGGGGTAGGGGGCTACACCTTC